What follows are 2 T cell receptor beta chains derived from one specimen sequenced in a study of blood T cell repertoires in COVID-19. The data were produced by immunoSEQ multiplex PCR, yet TCRdb's version contains in-frame clones alone and is incomplete. The sample contains around 160,000 clones, around nine tenths of which appear only once. Sequenced: peripheral blood. These receptors were taken from a human donor in a cohort sampled during active COVID-19.

The chain links TRBV27 to TRBJ2-3; no clear D gene. V was pared by 8 bases and J by 0 bases, with 12 bases between. CDR3 length: 14 amino acids. CDR1 and CDR2 from the germline V gene are MNHEY and SMNVEV (reference sequence). CDR3 residues: CASPSPESTDTQYF. The CDR3 nucleotides read TGTGCCAGCCCCTCTCCGGAGAGCACAGATACGCAGTATTTT.

This clone was counted once. CDR3 DNA: TGCGCCAGCAGTCGGGACAGGGGGTTGGAAAAACTGTTTTTT. As protein: CASSRDRGLEKLFF. The chain has TRBV5-1 and TRBJ1-4; 11 nucleotides align to TRBD1. The ends lost 5 bases at V and 8 bases at J; junction bases unmatched: 5. The CDR3 extends over 14 amino acids. Per germline, CDR1 SGHRS and CDR2 YFSETQ.